Sequencing of this TCR beta chain was carried out in a study of T cell changes during pregnancy in multiple sclerosis. The assay was immunoSEQ multiplex PCR, and TCRdb's table has in-frame clones only and misses some. This sample has 45,000 to 50,000 clones, with roughly 92% found just once. The V gene lost 2 bases and the J gene lost 4 bases, with 12 bases spanning the gap. Germline lookup yields CDR1 MNHEY and CDR2 SMNVEV (reference sequence). The CDR3 is made up of 14 amino acids. The J gene is TRBJ2-7, the V gene TRBV27; D not resolved. The clonotype originates from a female donor with multiple sclerosis, enrolled in a pregnancy study. The source material was CD8+ T cells from peripheral blood mononuclear cells, sampled before pregnancy. The CDR3 reads CASSLLDSGYEQYF. The CDR3 DNA follows: TGTGCCAGCAGTTTACTAGATAGTGGGTACGAGCAGTACTTC.